A selection of T cell receptor beta chains follows, all from one sample in a study of blood T cell repertoires in COVID-19. Only in-frame clones appear in the TCRdb table, and some are missing; sequencing was by immunoSEQ multiplex PCR. The sample includes 100,000 to 150,000 clones, 80% to 85% of them seen just once. Sequencing used peripheral blood. Source of these receptors: a man in his sixties with acute or convalescent COVID-19. Both conserved end residues are part of each CDR3. A D gene is named only where the DNA matches it firmly. Some rows have no size entry. The others give once, few or many, or a class for an expanded clone.

DNA: TGTGCCAGCAGCCAAGATAACGGGGGGTATACCTACGAGCAGTACTTC; CDR3: CASSQDNGGYTYEQYF; D: TRBD2; J: TRBJ2-7; size: .; V: TRBV4-2
DNA: TGTGCCAGCAGCTACAACCCTAGACAGGCCGGCGCCGTAAATACTGGAAACACCATATATTTT; CDR3: CASSYNPRQAGAVNTGNTIYF; D: .; J: TRBJ1-3; size: .; V: TRBV12-1
DNA: TGTGCCAGCAGCCCCCTGGACAGGGAAGGCTACACCTTC; CDR3: CASSPLDREGYTF; D: TRBD1; J: TRBJ1-2; size: .; V: TRBV5-4
DNA: TGTGCCAGCAGTTTAGGGACAGGGGGTGGCTACACCTTC; CDR3: CASSLGTGGGYTF; D: TRBD1; J: TRBJ1-2; size: few; V: TRBV28
DNA: TGCGCCAGCAGCGGGGCGACAGGTAGCTCTGGAAACACCATATATTTT; CDR3: CASSGATGSSGNTIYF; D: .; J: TRBJ1-3; size: .; V: TRBV5-1
DNA: TGTGCCAGCAGTGCTGTGGGGCGAGATCAGCCCCAGCATTTT; CDR3: CASSAVGRDQPQHF; D: .; J: TRBJ1-5; size: few; V: TRBV25-1
DNA: TGCAGTGCTAGTGAGGTTCAGGAAAACACCATATATTTT; CDR3: CSASEVQENTIYF; D: .; J: TRBJ1-3; size: .; V: TRBV20-1
DNA: TGTGCCAGCAGCTTAGGGGGGACAGGGTCTTTTGGCTACACCTTC; CDR3: CASSLGGTGSFGYTF; D: TRBD1; J: TRBJ1-2; size: .; V: TRBV11-2
DNA: TGTGCCAGCAGCGTATTTCACGGGGGGGACACAGATACGCAGTATTTT; CDR3: CASSVFHGGDTDTQYF; D: TRBD2; J: TRBJ2-3; size: .; V: TRBV9
DNA: TGTGCCAGCAGCTCGGACAGGATCGAGCAGTACTTC; CDR3: CASSSDRIEQYF; D: TRBD1; J: TRBJ2-7; size: .; V: TRBV7-9
DNA: TGTGCCATCAGAGCACAGGGGGTTGCCCTCTATGGCTACACCTTC; CDR3: CAIRAQGVALYGYTF; D: TRBD1; J: TRBJ1-2; size: .; V: TRBV10-3
DNA: TGTGCCAGCAGCTTGGAATGGCCAGGGGGTCGCCGGGAGACCCAGTACTTC; CDR3: CASSLEWPGGRRETQYF; D: TRBD1; J: TRBJ2-5; size: .; V: TRBV5-6
DNA: TGTGCCAGCAGTCGAACAGGGCCGCTTAGCAATCAGCCCCAGCATTTT; CDR3: CASSRTGPLSNQPQHF; D: .; J: TRBJ1-5; size: .; V: TRBV27
DNA: TGTGCCAGCAGTCCGGGACAGGGTTACTCTGGGGCCAACGTCCTGACTTTC; CDR3: CASSPGQGYSGANVLTF; D: TRBD1; J: TRBJ2-6; size: .; V: TRBV6-2/TRBV6-3
DNA: TGTGCCAGCAGCCCACAACGGGGACTAGGACTCACCGAGCAGTACTTC; CDR3: CASSPQRGLGLTEQYF; D: TRBD2; J: TRBJ2-7; size: once; V: TRBV7-2
DNA: TGTGCCAGCAGCTTGGACAGGGGCTGGACAGATACGCAGTATTTT; CDR3: CASSLDRGWTDTQYF; D: TRBD1; J: TRBJ2-3; size: .; V: TRBV5-4
DNA: TGTGCCAGCAGCAGGACAGGGGGGAACACCGGGGAGCTGTTTTTT; CDR3: CASSRTGGNTGELFF; D: TRBD1; J: TRBJ2-2; size: .; V: TRBV9
DNA: TGTGCCGGGCGGGCGGGGGCTTACACTGAAGCTTTCTTT; CDR3: CAGRAGAYTEAFF; D: .; J: TRBJ1-1; size: .; V: TRBV7-2
DNA: TGTGCCAGCAGCTCAGAATTCTCTGGAAACACCATATATTTT; CDR3: CASSSEFSGNTIYF; D: .; J: TRBJ1-3; size: .; V: TRBV28
DNA: TGTGCCAGCAGCCAGACTAGCGGGATCACCTACGAGCAGTACTTC; CDR3: CASSQTSGITYEQYF; D: TRBD2; J: TRBJ2-7; size: .; V: TRBV7-2
DNA: TGTGCCAGTACATTAGCGGGAGGACTTAGCACAGATACGCAGTATTTT; CDR3: CASTLAGGLSTDTQYF; D: TRBD2; J: TRBJ2-3; size: .; V: TRBV19
DNA: TGTGCCAGCAGTGGAGGGACAATGAATAGCAATCAGCCCCAGCATTTT; CDR3: CASSGGTMNSNQPQHF; D: .; J: TRBJ1-5; size: .; V: TRBV6-1
DNA: TGTGCCAGCAGCTCCGGGACTAGCGGGGGAGAGACCCAGTACTTC; CDR3: CASSSGTSGGETQYF; D: TRBD2; J: TRBJ2-5; size: .; V: TRBV11-2
DNA: TGTGCCAGCAGATACGGACAGCCTAGCAATCAGCCCCAGCATTTT; CDR3: CASRYGQPSNQPQHF; D: .; J: TRBJ1-5; size: .; V: TRBV28
DNA: TGTGCCAGCAGCCGGGGGTCGAATGAAAAACTGTTTTTT; CDR3: CASSRGSNEKLFF; D: .; J: TRBJ1-4; size: once; V: TRBV11-1
DNA: TGTGCAAGCAGGCGGGAATCCTACGAGCAGTACTTC; CDR3: CASRRESYEQYF; D: .; J: TRBJ2-7; size: .; V: TRBV7-2
DNA: TGTGCCAGCACTCAAATGGCCCTTAAATACTACGAGCAGTACTTC; CDR3: CASTQMALKYYEQYF; D: .; J: TRBJ2-7; size: .; V: TRBV6-5
DNA: TGTGCCAGCAGCTTAGTTACAGGGCGGGGGGGCTACTCAAGTACGCAGTATTTT; CDR3: CASSLVTGRGGYSSTQYF; D: TRBD2; J: TRBJ2-3; size: few; V: TRBV7-2
DNA: TGCGCCAGCAGCTTGGGCGGTGGAGGGACAGGTATGAACACTGAAGCTTTCTTT; CDR3: CASSLGGGGTGMNTEAFF; D: TRBD1; J: TRBJ1-1; size: once; V: TRBV5-1
DNA: TGTGCCAGCAGCCTAGGGGTCAGCGGTGGCTACACCTTC; CDR3: CASSLGVSGGYTF; D: .; J: TRBJ1-2; size: .; V: TRBV7-9